Shown below are 4 T cell receptor beta chains from a single sample sequenced in a study of blood T cell repertoires in COVID-19. Clones were sequenced by immunoSEQ multiplex PCR, and TCRdb holds only the in-frame ones, with some missing. The sample holds around 98,000 clones, roughly 85% seen once. Material for sequencing was peripheral blood. The receptors stem from a man between 65 and 79 years old with acute or convalescent COVID-19.

The chain recombines TRBV6-4 with TRBJ1-6; 9 bases match TRBD1. Germline V gives CDR1 MRHNA, CDR2 SNTAGT. There are 15 residues in the CDR3. Trimming at V came to 4 bases and at J to 7 bases, leaving 5 bases not matched to a gene. The chain's CDR3 is CASSVEQGANSPLHF. As DNA, the CDR3 is TGTGCCAGCAGTGTGGAACAGGGGGCGAATTCACCCCTCCACTTT.

J is TRBJ1-1 and V is TRBV5-6; TRBD1 matches 9 bases. Germline V gene lookup returns CDR1 SGHDT and CDR2 YYEEEE. J was trimmed by 5 bases and V by 3 bases; bases with no gene match: 5. CDR3 size: 14 residues. The CDR3 nucleotides read TGTGCCAGCAGCTGGGGGACAGGGAAAACTGAAGCTTTCTTT. The encoded protein is CASSWGTGKTEAFF.

The J gene is TRBJ2-3, the V gene TRBV5-1, with D unresolved. The CDR3 extends over 15 amino acids. Between the trimmed V and J ends, which lost 0 bases and 0 bases, there was a span of 8 bases. Germline V CDR1 and CDR2: SGHRS, YFSETQ. DNA of the CDR3: TGCGCCAGCAGCTTGGGAACCACTAGCACAGATACGCAGTATTTT. It codes for CASSLGTTSTDTQYF.

This clone was observed a single time. The chain couples TRBV5-1 to TRBJ1-4; D possibly corresponds to TRBD1 (5 bases). The V and J ends lost 0 bases and 6 bases respectively, with 12 bases between them. The length of the CDR3 is 15 residues. The germline gives CDR1 SGHRS, CDR2 YFSETQ. CDR3: CASSLGAGPDEKLFF. The CDR3 nucleotides read TGCGCCAGCAGCTTGGGGGCAGGGCCGGATGAAAAACTGTTTTTT.